These 32 T cell receptor beta chains were all obtained from the same sample, sequenced in a study of T cell repertoires in cytomegalovirus infection. These receptors' antigens are unknown. TCRdb redid the calling of the reads with MiXCR, one entry per CDR3 protein. The sample holds about 110,000 distinct CDR3 sequences, approximately 28% seen once. The sample in question was CD8+ T cells from cultured PBMCs, obtained from culture after CMV antigen stimulation. The receptors stem from a human donor in good health (CMV status not recorded). Some clones in this sample may be carry-over from other donors' samples.

V gene TRBV4-1 combines with J gene TRBJ2-1, with 8 nucleotides matching TRBD2. This CDR3 comprises 15 residues. Per the germline V gene, CDR1 is MGHRA and CDR2 is YSYEKL. Germline trimming cut 4 bases from V and 3 bases from J; bases unmatched to any gene: 5. In nucleotides, the CDR3 is TGCGCCAGCAGCCGTAGCGGGGAAGGCTACAATGAGCAGTTCTTC. Amino acids: CASSRSGEGYNEQFF.

The rearrangement uses TRBV28 and TRBJ1-1, with D perhaps matching TRBD1 (5 bases). In germline, CDR1 is MDHEN, CDR2 SYDVKM. The germline V and J ends were trimmed by 8 bases and 0 bases, with 10 bases remaining between them. This CDR3 is built from 13 residues. CDR3 in DNA: TGTGCCAGCGGCTTGACAGTGAACACTGAAGCTTTCTTT. This translates into CASGLTVNTEAFF.

This clonotype was detected a few times. The chain has TRBV19 and TRBJ2-7; TRBD1 matches 9 bases. Germline V gene data show CDR1 as LNHDA and CDR2 as SQIVND (reference sequence). This CDR3 has 16 residues. Unmatched junction bases numbered 10, after V lost 4 bases and J lost 3 bases. The CDR3 DNA reads as TGTGCCAGTAGTACGGGGGCCGGGACAGGGTTCTACGAGCAGTACTTC. Its protein product is CASSTGAGTGFYEQYF.

This clonotype showed up just a few times. The chain recombines TRBV28 with TRBJ1-1; 8 bases line up with TRBD1. V trimming: 4 bases; J trimming: 12 bases; junction bases outside the gene matches: 7. This CDR3 spans 12 amino acids. CDR1 MDHEN and CDR2 SYDVKM come from the germline V gene. The CDR3, as DNA: TGTGCCAGCAGTTCCGGGACAGGCAATCCTTTCTTT. It is translated as CASSSGTGNPFF.

This clonotype occurred a few times. The chain combines TRBV7-9 with TRBJ2-5; D tentatively fits TRBD1 or TRBD2 (5 bases each). The CDR3 runs to 13 residues. The germline CDR1 and CDR2 sequences are SEHNR and FQNEAQ (reference sequence). V lost 6 bases and J 5 bases, leaving 13 bases between the germline ends. The CDR3 sequence: CASRGGGTETQYF. DNA of the CDR3: TGTGCCAGCAGGGGTGGGGGAACGGAGACCCAGTACTTC.

This clonotype was seen only a few times. The chain recombines TRBV12-3 or TRBV12-4 with TRBJ1-1; D may be TRBD1 (5 bases). The V gene lost 3 bases and the J gene lost 3 bases, with 14 bases spanning the gap. The CDR3 consists of 15 residues. CDR3 nucleotide sequence: TGTGCCAGCAGTTTCGGTCCGGGACGGGACACTGAAGCTTTCTTT. Translating gives CASSFGPGRDTEAFF.

There are a few counts of this clonotype. The chain uses TRBV6-5 and TRBJ2-7, with D unclear. V was pared by 2 bases and J by 7 bases, with 12 bases between. Germline CDR1 is MNHEY and CDR2 is SVGAGI. CDR3 length: 13 residues. CDR3 DNA sequence: TGTGCCAGCAGTTACGGGCCCTCCTTAGAGCAGTACTTC. It yields the protein CASSYGPSLEQYF.

This clonotype came up a few times. This sequence joins TRBV11-2 and TRBJ2-7; no clear D gene. V lost 5 bases, J lost 7 bases, and 9 bases lay in between. From germline, CDR1 is SGHAT and CDR2 FQNNGV. The CDR3 loop spans 11 amino acids. CDR3 in amino acids: CASSPSWEQYF. The CDR3 bases are TGTGCCAGCAGCCCATCCTGGGAGCAGTACTTC.

This clonotype was found a few times. The V call is TRBV11-1, the J call TRBJ2-7; 7 bases agree with TRBD1. This CDR3 contains 14 residues. V trimming: 5 bases; J trimming: 3 bases; junction bases outside the gene matches: 7. Germline V gene lookup returns CDR1 SGHAT and CDR2 FQDESV (reference sequence). The CDR3 DNA reads as TGTGCCAGCAGCCACGGGGACAGTTACTACGAGCAGTACTTC. It translates to CASSHGDSYYEQYF. The full variable domain, with the rest looked up from reference TRBV11-1 and TRBJ2-7, is EAEVAQSPRYKITEKSQAVAFWCDPISGHATLYWYRQILGQGPELLVQFQDESVVDDSQLPKDRFSAERLKGVDSTLKIQPAELGDSAMYLCASSHGDSYYEQYFGPGTRLTVT.

This clonotype was seen only a few times. This CDR3 reads CASSTSGQGGNGYTF. The CDR3 nucleotides read TGTGCCAGCAGTACCTCCGGACAGGGTGGCAATGGCTACACCTTC. The gene calls are TRBV6-4 and TRBJ1-2; 8 bases line up with TRBD1. Germline trimming cut 5 bases from V and 6 bases from J; bases unmatched to any gene: 11. The CDR3 has 15 residues. Germline values: CDR1 MRHNA, CDR2 SNTAGT.

This clonotype was counted many times. The chain couples TRBV19 to TRBJ1-1; 7 bases are shared with TRBD1. Trimming took 3 bases from V and 3 from J; bases not matched to a gene: 7. The germline V gene has CDR1 LNHDA and CDR2 SQIVND (reference sequence). This CDR3 has 15 amino acids. In nucleotides, the CDR3 is TGTGCCAGTAGTATGGGTACAGGGGTGGACACTGAAGCTTTCTTT. Its translation: CASSMGTGVDTEAFF.

This CDR3 is CASSFGDASQETQYF. CDR3 in DNA: TGTGCCAGCAGTTTTGGGGACGCGAGCCAAGAGACCCAGTACTTC. This rearrangement joins TRBV12-3 or TRBV12-4 to TRBJ2-5; D possibly uses TRBD1 or TRBD2 (5 bases each). V shed 3 bases and J shed 1 base, with 12 bases lying between them. There are 15 residues in the CDR3.

On this clonotype: Its ends do not fully match the called genes, so a read error is possible. The rearrangement joins TRBV7-6 to TRBJ1-2; D remains unclear. The CDR3 has 11 amino acids. CDR1 is SGHVS, CDR2 FNYEAQ, per germline. The CDR3 sequence is CAGSAVIGYTF. CDR3 bases: TGTGCCGGCAGCGCGGTTATCGGCTACACCTTC.

This clonotype showed up just a few times. This chain uses TRBV4-1 with TRBJ2-4; the D gene is possibly TRBD2 (7 bases). The CDR3 runs to 15 residues. Trimming shortened V by 0 bases and J by 9 bases, and 15 bases separated the two germline ends. Germline-derived CDR1 and CDR2 are MGHRA and YSYEKL. Written as DNA, the CDR3 is TGCGCCAGCAGCCAAGAAGGGGGGGCCGTGACCATTCAGTACTTC. Translation: CASSQEGGAVTIQYF.

This clonotype came up many times. The gene calls are TRBV6-5 and TRBJ1-5, with TRBD1 identical over 7 bases. The germline V gene has CDR1 MNHEY and CDR2 SVGAGI. The CDR3 runs to 13 residues. The J segment lost 6 bases and the V segment lost 2 bases, leaving 1 base of the junction unmatched. CDR3 in DNA: TGTGCCAGCAGTTACGACAGGGTTCAGCCCCAGCATTTT. Translating it yields CASSYDRVQPQHF.

The chain combines TRBV4-1 with TRBJ2-1; 8 positions agree with TRBD1. Germline-derived CDR1 and CDR2 are MGHRA and YSYEKL. V was clipped by 6 bases and J by 4 bases; unmatched bases: 11. The CDR3 runs to 16 residues. CDR3: CASSQMAGTGYNEQFF. CDR3 coding DNA: TGCGCCAGCAGTCAAATGGCCGGGACAGGATACAATGAGCAGTTCTTC.

This clonotype came up many times. The chain joins TRBV7-8 to TRBJ2-1, with TRBD2 as a possible D gene (6 bases). V gave up 5 bases and J gave up 7 bases, with 15 bases separating them. The germline CDR1 and CDR2 sequences are SGHVS and FQNEAQ. The CDR3 length is 14 residues. For the CDR3, the DNA is TGTGCCAGCAGCCCGGGACTGCCAGGGAATGAGCAGTTCTTC. This gives the protein CASSPGLPGNEQFF.

The chain has TRBV3-1 and TRBJ1-1, with TRBD1 matching over 7 bases. This CDR3 is 15 amino acids long. CDR1 LGHDT and CDR2 YNNKEL come from the germline V gene (reference sequence). V trimming: 1 base; J trimming: 4 bases; junction bases outside the gene matches: 6. The chain's CDR3 is CASSQVRRGPTEAFF. In DNA, the CDR3 is TGTGCCAGCAGCCAAGTTCGGAGGGGGCCCACTGAAGCTTTCTTT.

This rearrangement joins TRBV3-1 to TRBJ2-3, with 8 bases lining up with TRBD1. The germline CDR1 and CDR2 sequences are LGHDT and YNNKEL (reference sequence). Trimming cost V 2 bases and J 4 bases; bases outside gene matches: 5. The CDR3 spans 15 residues. The DNA for the CDR3 is TGTGCCAGCAGCCAACGGACAGGGAATGCAGATACGCAGTATTTT. Translated: CASSQRTGNADTQYF.

There are a few counts of this clonotype. The CDR3 region is CASSRTGVEKLFF. DNA for the CDR3: TGTGCCAGCAGTCGGACAGGGGTTGAAAAACTGTTTTTT. This sequence joins TRBV7-9 and TRBJ1-4; 9 positions match TRBD1. CDR3 length: 13 amino acids. Germline V gives CDR1 SEHNR, CDR2 FQNEAQ (reference sequence). Trimming removed 6 bases from V and 7 bases from J; junction bases left unmatched: 3.

The chain recombines TRBV7-6 with TRBJ2-2, with D possibly being TRBD2 (6 bases). This CDR3 has 14 residues. Germline loops: CDR1 SGHVS, CDR2 FNYEAQ. V lost 3 bases to trimming and J lost 8 bases, with 13 bases between them. As DNA, the CDR3 is TGTGCCAGCAGCTTCCCAACTAGCTCGGGGGAGCTGTTTTTT. Amino acids: CASSFPTSSGELFF. Based on the CDR3 plus reference TRBV7-6 and TRBJ2-2, the full variable domain is GAGVSQSPRYKVTKRGQDVALRCDPISGHVSLYWYRQALGQGPEFLTYFNYEAQQDKSGLPNDRFSAERPEGSISTLTIQRTEQRDSAMYRCASSFPTSSGELFFGEGSRLTVL.

J is TRBJ2-1 and V is TRBV2; 12 nucleotides align to TRBD1. The CDR3 is made up of 15 amino acids. CDR1 and CDR2 from the germline V gene are SNHLY and FYNNEI. J lost 9 bases, V lost 3 bases, and 6 bases had no gene match. The CDR3 spells CASSDGGQGAPEQFF. CDR3 nucleotides: TGTGCCAGCAGTGACGGGGGACAGGGGGCGCCTGAGCAGTTCTTC.

This clonotype has just a few counts. V gene TRBV4-1 combines with J gene TRBJ1-3; 7 nucleotides agree with TRBD1. CDR1 and CDR2 (germline): MGHRA, YSYEKL. Losses at the gene ends were 4 bases for V and 1 base for J; bases not matched to a gene: 10. The CDR3 spans 17 residues. The CDR3 protein is CASSLDREFVSGNTIYF. CDR3 nucleotide sequence: TGCGCCAGCAGCCTCGACAGGGAGTTTGTGTCTGGAAACACCATATATTTT.

This clonotype appeared a single time. The rearrangement uses TRBV27 and TRBJ1-6; D is uncertain. The CDR3 has 12 amino acids. The ends were cut back, 6 bases at V and 11 bases at J, with 11 bases in the middle. Germline V gives CDR1 MNHEY, CDR2 SMNVEV (reference sequence). The CDR3 here is CASSLPAAPLHF. In DNA form, the CDR3 reads TGTGCCAGCAGCCTCCCCGCGGCACCCCTCCACTTT.

This clonotype was seen only a few times. The chain employs TRBV19 and TRBJ2-1; 9 nucleotides match TRBD2. CDR3 length: 13 amino acids. From germline, CDR1 is LNHDA and CDR2 SQIVND (reference sequence). V dropped 10 bases and J dropped 6; count of bases not matched to a gene: 7. CDR3 sequence reads: CATSGTSINEQFF. The DNA for the CDR3 is TGTGCCACCTCCGGGACTAGCATCAATGAGCAGTTCTTC.

The J gene is TRBJ2-1, the V gene TRBV6-8; 10 nucleotides match TRBD2. Trimming at V came to 4 bases and at J to 8 bases, leaving 8 bases not matched to a gene. CDR1 and CDR2 (germline): MNHGY, SAAAGT. The CDR3 loop spans 15 amino acids. CDR3 nucleotide sequence: TGTGCCAGCAGTTCGAGCGGGGGGGCCTTGGATGAGCAGTTCTTC. This encodes CASSSSGGALDEQFF.

V usage is TRBV7-3 and J usage is TRBJ2-2, with D perhaps given as TRBD1 or TRBD2 (5 bases each). Germline CDR1 SGHTA, CDR2 FQGTGA. Trimming removed 5 bases at V and 3 bases at J, with 10 bases between. The CDR3 consists of 14 residues. The DNA for the CDR3 is TGTGCCAGCAGCAGGGACGGTTACACCGGGGAGCTGTTTTTT. Protein sequence: CASSRDGYTGELFF.

This rearrangement joins TRBV27 to TRBJ2-3, with 9 bases fitting TRBD1. The germline V gene has CDR1 MNHEY and CDR2 SMNVEV (reference sequence). This CDR3 contains 14 residues. J was trimmed by 1 base and V by 6 bases; bases with no gene match: 2. The CDR3 DNA reads TGTGCCAGCAGGACAGGGGGAGGCACAGATACGCAGTATTTT. Translating it yields CASRTGGGTDTQYF.

This clonotype has ten or more counts. This sequence joins TRBV11-2 and TRBJ2-2; 9 bases agree with TRBD1. Germline loops: CDR1 SGHAT, CDR2 FQNNGV. This CDR3 has 15 amino acids. J lost 3 bases, V lost 8 bases, and 7 bases had no gene match. CDR3 in amino acids: CASQPGTGYTGELFF. Written as DNA, the CDR3 is TGTGCCAGCCAACCCGGGACAGGGTACACCGGGGAGCTGTTTTTT.

The genes are TRBV20-1 and TRBJ1-6; D gene unclear. Trimming removed 6 bases from V and 7 bases from J, with 13 bases in between. CDR1 DFQATT and CDR2 SNEGSKA come from the germline V gene (reference sequence). The CDR3 contains 13 residues. The CDR3 loop reads CSADPGVNSPLHF. CDR3 nucleotides: TGCAGTGCCGACCCAGGAGTAAATTCACCCCTCCACTTT.

The V call is TRBV29-1, the J call TRBJ2-7; 9 bases are a match to TRBD2. J was trimmed by 2 bases and V by 0 bases; bases with no gene match: 8. The CDR3 is 16 amino acids. CDR1 is SQVTM and CDR2 is ANQGSEA in the germline V gene. The CDR3 reads CSVEDGLAGIPYEQYF. In DNA form, the CDR3 reads TGCAGCGTTGAAGATGGGCTAGCGGGGATCCCCTACGAGCAGTACTTC.

This chain connects TRBV7-9 to TRBJ1-1; 7 positions match TRBD1. The CDR3 loop spans 15 amino acids. In germline, CDR1 is SEHNR, CDR2 FQNEAQ (reference sequence). Trimming removed 3 bases from V and 3 bases from J; junction bases left unmatched: 7. CDR3 in amino acids: CASSFDRAGDTEAFF. The CDR3, as DNA: TGTGCCAGCAGCTTTGACAGGGCGGGGGACACTGAAGCTTTCTTT.